Below, 27 T cell receptor beta chains from the same sample are listed, as sequenced in a study of blood T cell repertoires in COVID-19. Sequenced by immunoSEQ multiplex PCR; TCRdb stores in-frame clones only, minus some. The data contain tens of thousands of clones, 85% to 90% of them singletons. The sample taken for sequencing was peripheral blood. The receptors stem from a man between 60 and 70 years old with acute or convalescent COVID-19.

This clone was detected once. The chain has TRBV5-1 and TRBJ2-7, with 9 bases lining up with TRBD2. V dropped 4 bases and J dropped 5; count of bases not matched to a gene: 10. The CDR3 contains 15 residues. Germline V gene sequence: CDR1 SGHRS, CDR2 YFSETQ. The CDR3 bases are TGCGCCAGCAGCACCCCGGGACTAGCAAGACACGAGCAGTACTTC. As protein: CASSTPGLARHEQYF.

DNA for the CDR3: TGTGCCAGCAGCTGGGGGTTCAGCGGGGGCTACGAGCAGTACTTC. This gives the protein CASSWGFSGGYEQYF. This sequence joins TRBV11-2 and TRBJ2-7; 8 bases agree with TRBD2. J lost 3 bases, V lost 4 bases, and 8 bases had no gene match. In germline, CDR1 is SGHAT, CDR2 FQNNGV. The CDR3 covers 15 residues.

The table lists this clone with a few counts. CDR3 protein: CASSLRLAEGQETQYF. CDR3 nucleotides: TGTGCCAGCAGCTTGAGACTAGCGGAGGGACAAGAGACCCAGTACTTC. The chain couples TRBV7-2 to TRBJ2-5; 9 positions match TRBD2. Germline assignment: CDR1 SGHTA and CDR2 FQGNSA. The CDR3 runs to 16 residues. After removal of 3 bases from V and 2 bases from J, the junction contained 7 bases not matched to a gene.

The chain employs TRBV7-2 and TRBJ1-1; 7 bases are a match to TRBD1. The V gene's germline CDR1 is SGHTA and CDR2 FQGNSA. The CDR3 has 13 residues. With V trimmed by 7 bases and J by 3 bases, 5 bases remained unmatched. The CDR3 nucleotides read TGTGCCAGCACCGGAGACAGGGACACTGAAGCTTTCTTT. Protein: CASTGDRDTEAFF.

The chain is built from TRBV11-3 and TRBJ2-1; no clear D gene. The germline V gene has CDR1 SGHNT and CDR2 YENEEA. With 3 bases removed from V and 0 bases from J, the gap between germline ends came to 9 bases. The CDR3 runs to 15 residues. The CDR3 region is CASSFGGFSYNEQFF. The CDR3, as DNA: TGTGCCAGCAGCTTTGGCGGTTTCTCCTACAATGAGCAGTTCTTC.

The chain links TRBV28 to TRBJ2-7, with TRBD2 identical over 7 bases. Per germline, CDR1 MDHEN and CDR2 SYDVKM. The CDR3 runs to 13 residues. J lost 1 base, V lost 5 bases, and 2 bases had no gene match. This CDR3 reads CASSPGLSYEQYF. CDR3 bases: TGTGCCAGCAGTCCGGGACTATCCTACGAGCAGTACTTC.

This sequence joins TRBV9 and TRBJ1-2; 9 nucleotides line up with TRBD1. The germline V gene has CDR1 SGDLS and CDR2 YYNGEE. The CDR3 is 13 residues long. Trimming removed 4 bases from V and 8 bases from J; junction bases left unmatched: 6. This CDR3 reads CASSSTGGLGYTF. In DNA, the CDR3 is TGTGCCAGCAGCTCGACAGGGGGATTGGGCTACACCTTC.

The V and J genes are TRBV7-2 and TRBJ1-2; 9 nucleotides align to TRBD1. This CDR3 is 16 amino acids long. V was clipped by 1 base and J by 1 base; unmatched bases: 4. The V gene's germline CDR1 is SGHTA and CDR2 FQGNSA. The CDR3 reads CASSLGQGGVNYGYTF. The CDR3 DNA follows: TGTGCCAGCAGCTTAGGACAGGGGGGAGTTAACTATGGCTACACCTTC. The variable domain in full, completed from reference TRBV7-2 and TRBJ1-2, reads GAGVSQSPSNKVTEKGKDVELRCDPISGHTALYWYRQSLGQGLEFLIYFQGNSAPDKSGLPSDRFSAERTGGSVSTLTIQRTQQEDSAVYLCASSLGQGGVNYGYTFGSGTRLTVV.

This clone was observed a few times. The chain employs TRBV30 and TRBJ2-7; the match to TRBD1 covers 8 bases. Germline V CDR1 and CDR2: GTSNPN, SVGIG (reference sequence). The CDR3 is 12 amino acids. V lost 2 bases to trimming and J lost 4 bases; unmatched junction nucleotides: 1. The CDR3, as DNA: TGTGCCTGGAGTAGGGACAGGTACGAGCAGTACTTC. This gives the protein CAWSRDRYEQYF.

V gene TRBV5-6 combines with J gene TRBJ1-2, with 10 bases identical to TRBD1. The CDR3 has 17 residues. CDR1 and CDR2 from the germline V gene are SGHDT and YYEEEE. Germline trimming cut 3 bases from V and 8 bases from J; bases unmatched to any gene: 16. CDR3 region: CASSWVAGQGIGMGYTF. Here the CDR3 DNA reads TGTGCCAGCAGCTGGGTCGCGGGACAGGGGATCGGGATGGGCTACACCTTC.

This clone came up once. The chain recombines TRBV7-8 with TRBJ2-7; 9 bases agree with TRBD2. This CDR3 is 15 amino acids long. Germline loops: CDR1 SGHVS, CDR2 FQNEAQ. V shed 1 base, J shed 6 bases, and the junction held 7 bases outside the gene matches. The CDR3 is CASSLGNSGSSEQYF. The CDR3 DNA is TGTGCCAGCAGCTTAGGAAATAGCGGGAGCTCCGAGCAGTACTTC.

The rearrangement uses TRBV6-5 and TRBJ2-5, with 8 bases identical to TRBD1. The germline V gene encodes CDR1 MNHEY and CDR2 SVGAGI. After removal of 6 bases from V and 4 bases from J, the junction contained 4 bases not matched to a gene. This CDR3 region has 13 residues. The chain's CDR3 is CASSLDRGETQYF. CDR3 bases: TGTGCCAGCAGCCTAGACAGGGGAGAGACCCAGTACTTC.

This clone appeared a single time. The rearrangement links TRBV19 to TRBJ1-5; D is perhaps TRBD1 (6 bases). The CDR3 extends over 13 amino acids. V was pared by 6 bases and J by 3 bases, with 9 bases between. CDR1 is LNHDA, CDR2 SQIVND, per germline (reference sequence). Written as DNA, the CDR3 is TGTGCCAGTAGAAGGGACACCAATCAGCCCCAGCATTTT. Protein sequence: CASRRDTNQPQHF.

V usage is TRBV3-1 (or the pseudogene TRBV3-2) and J usage is TRBJ1-2, with 7 bases identical to TRBD1. The CDR3 spans 13 residues. Germline V gene data show CDR1 as LGHDT and CDR2 as YNNKEL (reference sequence). The V and J ends lost 4 bases and 3 bases, in that order; junction bases with no gene match: 2. The CDR3 region is CASSLDRDYGYTF. In DNA, the CDR3 is TGTGCCAGCAGCCTCGACAGGGACTATGGCTACACCTTC.

This sequence joins TRBV28 and TRBJ1-1, with a weak D call TRBD1 (5 bases). This CDR3 contains 18 residues. Deletions cut 7 bases from V and 5 bases from J, with 29 bases between. Per the germline V gene, CDR1 is MDHEN and CDR2 is SYDVKM. The CDR3 spells CASTLLWGTLGGRTEAFF. The CDR3 nucleotides are TGTGCCAGCACCCTCTTGTGGGGCACCCTGGGGGGACGGACTGAAGCTTTCTTT.

This rearrangement joins TRBV18 to TRBJ2-7; TRBD1 matches 8 bases. CDR1 is KGHSH, CDR2 LQKENI, per germline. CDR3 size: 13 residues. V shed 6 bases, J shed 5 bases, and the junction held 6 bases outside the gene matches. The CDR3 nucleotides read TGTGCCAGCTCTCCGACAGGGGAAGACGAGCAGTACTTC. Its protein is CASSPTGEDEQYF.

The rearrangement links TRBV7-2 to TRBJ1-5; TRBD1 aligns across 10 bases. This CDR3 has 16 amino acids. CDR1 and CDR2 (germline): SGHTA, FQGNSA. V dropped 1 base and J dropped 6; count of bases not matched to a gene: 6. CDR3 amino acids: CASSLEGQGLGQPQHF. The CDR3 DNA is TGTGCCAGCAGCTTAGAGGGACAGGGGCTGGGTCAGCCCCAGCATTTT.

The V gene is TRBV5-1, the J gene TRBJ2-7; 8 nucleotides align to TRBD2. V trimming: 0 bases; J trimming: 0 bases; junction bases outside the gene matches: 5. The CDR3 length is 16 residues. Germline V lookup: CDR1 SGHRS, CDR2 YFSETQ. This chain's CDR3 is CASSLVSSGASYEQYF. CDR3 DNA: TGCGCCAGCAGCTTGGTTAGTAGCGGGGCCTCCTACGAGCAGTACTTC.

The rearrangement links TRBV6-5 to TRBJ2-7; the D gene is possibly TRBD2 (5 bases). V was clipped by 6 bases and J by 6 bases, with 15 bases between them. Germline CDR1 MNHEY, CDR2 SVGAGI. There are 13 residues in the CDR3. The CDR3 region has the DNA TGTGCCAGCAGCCTCGCGGGTGTCGGCGAGCAGTACTTC. This encodes CASSLAGVGEQYF.

The J gene is TRBJ2-3, the V gene TRBV5-6, with 10 bases identical to TRBD1. In germline, CDR1 is SGHDT, CDR2 YYEEEE. There are 17 residues in the CDR3. After removal of 0 bases from V and 2 bases from J, the junction contained 6 bases not matched to a gene. The CDR3, as DNA: TGTGCCAGCAGCTTGGTTGACAGGGGGCGCTTCACAGATACGCAGTATTTT. Translation: CASSLVDRGRFTDTQYF. Full variable domain (remainder filled in from reference TRBV5-6 and TRBJ2-3): DAGVTQSPTHLIKTRGQQVTLRCSPKSGHDTVSWYQQALGQGPQFIFQYYEEEERQRGNFPDRFSGHQFPNYSSELNVNALLLGDSALYLCASSLVDRGRFTDTQYFGPGTRLTVL.

The chain carries TRBV5-1 and TRBJ2-7; 7 bases match TRBD1. The CDR3 sequence is 13 residues long. Germline V CDR1 and CDR2: SGHRS, YFSETQ. After removal of 4 bases from V and 10 bases from J, the junction contained 11 bases not matched to a gene. The CDR3 reads CASSQTRDSSQYF. The CDR3 nucleotides read TGCGCCAGCAGCCAGACCCGGGACAGCAGTCAGTACTTC.

The chain joins TRBV6-2 or TRBV6-3 to TRBJ1-2; the match to TRBD1 covers 7 bases. Germline V gives CDR1 MNHEY, CDR2 SVGEGT. The CDR3 runs to 16 residues. Losses at the gene ends were 4 bases for V and 5 bases for J; bases not matched to a gene: 13. Written as DNA, the CDR3 is TGTGCCAGCAGTTTCCAAAGGACAGGCTTAGAATATGGCTACACCTTC. It yields the protein CASSFQRTGLEYGYTF.

This chain joins TRBV28 and TRBJ2-7, with 7 bases fitting TRBD1. J lost 6 bases, V lost 6 bases, and 5 bases had no gene match. The CDR3 consists of 12 residues. CDR1 MDHEN and CDR2 SYDVKM come from the germline V gene. The CDR3 DNA sequence: TGTGCCAGCAGCCTGACAGGGCGCGAGCAGTACTTC. Translating gives CASSLTGREQYF.

The chain recombines TRBV9 with TRBJ2-3; D possibly corresponds to TRBD1 (6 bases). Germline V gene data show CDR1 as SGDLS and CDR2 as YYNGEE. V was clipped by 0 bases and J by 6 bases, with 14 bases between them. The CDR3 runs 15 residues. The CDR3 reads CASSVGGGHTDTQYF. The CDR3 nucleotides are TGTGCCAGCAGCGTAGGTGGGGGCCACACCGATACGCAGTATTTT.

The CDR3 nucleotides read TGTGCCAGCAGCCAATCAGTAGCCCCCACAGATACGCAGTATTTT. Protein product: CASSQSVAPTDTQYF. This chain joins TRBV3-1 (or the pseudogene TRBV3-2) and TRBJ2-3; no clear D. CDR1 is LGHDT, CDR2 YNNKEL, per germline (reference sequence). The CDR3 has 15 residues. The ends were cut back, 2 bases at V and 2 bases at J, with 11 bases in the middle.

This chain uses TRBV11-3 with TRBJ2-1, with 7 bases matching TRBD2. Trimming removed 2 bases from V and 6 bases from J; junction bases left unmatched: 7. The CDR3 length is 15 residues. In germline, CDR1 is SGHNT, CDR2 YENEEA. This CDR3 is CASSLRGVEGNEQFF. The DNA of the CDR3 is TGTGCCAGCAGCTTACGGGGGGTAGAAGGCAATGAGCAGTTCTTC.

The chain uses TRBV7-9 and TRBJ2-4; weak D call: TRBD2 (5 bases). The CDR3 sequence is 17 residues long. The germline gives CDR1 SEHNR, CDR2 FQNEAQ (reference sequence). The germline V and J ends were trimmed by 6 bases and 1 base, with 19 bases remaining between them. CDR3 residues: CASSRGSGIDAKNIQYF. CDR3 DNA sequence: TGTGCCAGCAGTCGAGGGTCCGGGATCGATGCCAAAAACATTCAGTACTTC.